These 29 T cell receptor beta chains originate from one sample sequenced in a study of T cells in women clearing cervical HPV infection. Data came from immunoSEQ multiplex PCR; TCRdb stores just in-frame clones and leaves some out. In all, the sample yields some 37,000 clones. The sequencing sample was made of blood buffy coat. These receptors all come from a woman aged 18 to 75 with a cervical HPV16 infection that either progressed to CIN3+ or cleared (not recorded which).

To note about this clone: From the germline J gene comes the end of the CDR3, since the read stops 3 residues before it. V gene TRBV28 combines with J gene TRBJ2-3, with TRBD2 matching over 11 bases. Losses at the gene ends were 5 bases for V and 5 bases for J; bases not matched to a gene: 6. This CDR3 spans 15 amino acids. CDR1 is MDHEN and CDR2 is SYDVKM in the germline V gene. CDR3 bases read: TGTGCCAGCAGTCCCCCACTAGCGGGAGTAGATACG. Translation: CASSPPLAGVDT. The entire CDR3 sequence reads CASSPPLAGVDTQYF.

CDR3 sequence reads: CSALGASNYGYTF. The DNA read from the CDR3 is TGCAGTGCCCTAGGGGCAAGTAACTATGGC. The chain couples TRBV20-1 to TRBJ1-2; tentative D call: TRBD1 (5 bases). The CDR3 goes on 3 residues after the read ends, and that part is filled in from the germline J gene. CDR3 length: 13 amino acids. Germline CDR1 is DFQATT and CDR2 is SNEGSKA (reference sequence). Trimming removed 6 bases at V and 1 base at J, with 12 bases between.

Remarks on this clone: The CDR3 end falls 3 residues outside the read, so it is completed with the germline J gene. V usage is TRBV19 and J usage is TRBJ1-2; TRBD1 matches 7 bases. The CDR3 is 17 residues long. V was pared by 0 bases and J by 0 bases, with 7 bases of the junction left unmatched. CDR1 and CDR2 (germline): LNHDA, SQIVND (reference sequence). The CDR3 protein is CASSIEAHRGPNYGYTF. The CDR3 bases that were read are TGTGCCAGTAGTATAGAAGCCCACAGGGGACCTAACTATGGC. Variable domain in full (rest from reference TRBV19 and TRBJ1-2): DGGITQSPKYLFRKEGQNVTLSCEQNLNHDAMYWYRQDPGQGLRLIYYSQIVNDFQKGDIAEGYSVSREKKESFPLTVTSAQKNPTAFYLCASSIEAHRGPNYGYTFGSGTRLTVV.

In regard to this clone: The read falls 3 residues short of the CDR3 end, and the missing part is taken from the germline J gene. The chain carries TRBV20-1 and TRBJ1-6; 9 nucleotides agree with TRBD1. CDR1 is DFQATT, CDR2 SNEGSKA, per germline (reference sequence). Trimming took 2 bases from V and 9 from J; bases not matched to a gene: 8. The CDR3 has 15 amino acids. The CDR3 spells CSARSQTGGSSPLHF. The sequenced part of the CDR3 DNA is TGCAGTGCTAGATCCCAGACAGGGGGAAGTTCACCC.

The CDR3 is CAWSVGGARAEAFF. The CDR3 bases that were read are TGTGCCTGGAGTGTAGGTGGGGCCAGGGCAGAA. The rearrangement links TRBV30 to TRBJ1-1; D is perhaps TRBD1 (5 bases). The CDR3 goes on 3 residues after the read ends, and that part is filled in from the germline J gene. The CDR3 is made up of 14 amino acids. Germline loops: CDR1 GTSNPN, CDR2 SVGIG (reference sequence).

Comment on this clone: The sequence runs out 3 residues before the end of the CDR3; the remainder is reconstructed from the germline J gene. This chain uses TRBV5-1 with TRBJ1-1, with D perhaps matching TRBD1 (6 bases). The CDR3 runs to 15 residues. CDR1 SGHRS and CDR2 YFSETQ come from the germline V gene. Trimming took 1 base from V and 6 from J, leaving 16 bases between them. CDR3 in amino acids: CASSLFAGAYAEAFF. The CDR3 DNA, read in part, is TGCGCCAGCAGCTTGTTCGCGGGGGCGTACGCTGAA.

Regarding this clone: The read ends 3 residues before the CDR3 terminus; that terminus is restored from the germline J gene. This rearrangement joins TRBV29-1 to TRBJ1-6; D is perhaps TRBD1 (5 bases). The CDR3 runs 13 residues. Germline CDR1 and CDR2: SQVTM and ANQGSEA. Trimming removed 8 bases at V and 9 bases at J, with 17 bases between. The CDR3 sequence: CSTGSGNGSPLHF. The sequenced CDR3 bases are TGCAGCACAGGATCGGGTAATGGTTCACCC.

Comments on this clone: The read falls 3 residues short of the CDR3 end, and the missing part is taken from the germline J gene. V usage is TRBV7-6 and J usage is TRBJ2-3, with 13 bases aligning to TRBD2. CDR1 is SGHVS and CDR2 is FNYEAQ in the germline V gene. The CDR3 sequence is 18 residues long. With V trimmed by 1 base and J by 3 bases, 7 bases remained unmatched. Here the CDR3 reads CASSLEGLAGFLTDTQYF. CDR3 bases read: TGTGCCAGCAGCTTAGAGGGACTAGCGGGGTTCCTTACAGATACG.

Points on this clone: The CDR3 end falls 3 residues outside the read, so it is completed with the germline J gene. This chain uses TRBV4-2 with TRBJ2-5, with 11 nucleotides matching TRBD2. The CDR3 sequence is 15 residues long. Germline CDR1 is LGHNA and CDR2 is YNFKEQ. The trim removed 4 bases at V and 4 bases at J, leaving 5 bases unmatched. This chain's CDR3 is CASSPLAGGGETQYF. The part of the CDR3 DNA that was read is TGTGCCAGCAGCCCCTTAGCGGGGGGGGGAGAGACC.

As to this clone: The DNA ends 3 residues before the CDR3 does, and the rest of the CDR3 is filled in from the germline J gene. This rearrangement joins TRBV29-1 to TRBJ2-5, with a tentative D call TRBD2 (6 bases). V was shortened by 3 bases and J by 4 bases, with 6 bases between the two germline ends. The germline CDR1 and CDR2 sequences are SQVTM and ANQGSEA. The CDR3 loop spans 11 amino acids. Here the CDR3 reads CSVEGLETQYF. The sequenced CDR3 bases are TGCAGCGTTGAGGGACTAGAGACC.

On this clone: The read terminates 3 residues ahead of where the CDR3 ends, so the germline J gene completes it. Additional DNA sequences in this sample encode the identical CDR3. This rearrangement joins TRBV20-1 to TRBJ2-2; 9 positions match TRBD1. V lost 1 base to trimming and J lost 3 bases; unmatched junction nucleotides: 0. The germline CDR1 and CDR2 sequences are DFQATT and SNEGSKA (reference sequence). CDR3 size: 14 residues. CDR3 DNA, as far as it was read: TGCAGTGCTAGAGGACAGGGGGACACCGGGGAG. Protein product: CSARGQGDTGE. The CDR3 reads in full as CSARGQGDTGELFF.

A remark on this clone: The read halts 3 residues ahead of the CDR3 end, with the missing end drawn from the germline J gene. The rearrangement uses TRBV14 and TRBJ2-5; 13 bases line up with TRBD2. Germline V gene data show CDR1 as SGHDN and CDR2 as FVKESK. This CDR3 has 16 residues. The V and J ends lost 8 bases and 4 bases, in that order; junction bases with no gene match: 10. This CDR3 reads CASSLGLAGVAETQYF. The covered CDR3 bases are TGTGCCAGCTCTTTAGGACTAGCGGGAGTCGCAGAGACC.

On this clone: The CDR3 end lies 3 residues beyond the end of the read and is filled in from the germline J gene. This chain connects TRBV7-6 to TRBJ2-7; possible D gene TRBD2, 6 bases. V was shortened by 5 bases and J by 5 bases, with 13 bases between the two germline ends. The CDR3 is 13 residues long. CDR1 and CDR2 (germline): SGHVS, FNYEAQ. The CDR3 bases that were read are TGTGCCAGCAGCCCGTTAGGAGGGGACGAG. Amino acid sequence: CASSPLGGDE. The full CDR3 protein is CASSPLGGDEQYF. Full variable domain (outside the CDR3, taken from reference TRBV7-6 and TRBJ2-7): GAGVSQSPRYKVTKRGQDVALRCDPISGHVSLYWYRQALGQGPEFLTYFNYEAQQDKSGLPNDRFSAERPEGSISTLTIQRTEQRDSAMYRCASSPLGGDEQYFGPGTRLTVT.

Notes on this clone: The read ends 3 residues before the CDR3 terminus; that terminus is restored from the germline J gene. The chain links TRBV29-1 to TRBJ1-3, with 9 bases matching TRBD1. The CDR3 length is 13 residues. The germline V gene has CDR1 SQVTM and CDR2 ANQGSEA. The V gene end was trimmed by 7 bases and the J gene end by 8 bases; junction bases not matched to a gene: 9. The part of the CDR3 DNA that was read is TGCAGCGCGCACAGGGGGCGCGGGGACACC. It is translated as CSAHRGRGDT. The whole CDR3 is CSAHRGRGDTIYF. The whole variable domain, remainder taken from reference TRBV29-1 and TRBJ1-3, is SAVISQKPSRDICQRGTSLTIQCQVDSQVTMMFWYRQQPGQSLTLIATANQGSEATYESGFVIDKFPISRPNLTFSTLTVSNMSPEDSSIYLCSAHRGRGDTIYFGEGSWLTVV.

Regarding this clone: The DNA ends 3 residues before the CDR3 does, and the rest of the CDR3 is filled in from the germline J gene. The V call is TRBV7-6, the J call TRBJ1-3; no reliable D call. Germline V gene data show CDR1 as SGHVS and CDR2 as FNYEAQ. This CDR3 has 15 residues. V lost 3 bases and J 0 bases, leaving 9 bases between the germline ends. The CDR3 sequence: CASSLGSSSGNTIYF. The sequenced part of the CDR3 DNA is TGTGCCAGCAGCTTGGGCAGCAGCTCTGGAAACACC. Full variable domain (remainder filled in from reference TRBV7-6 and TRBJ1-3): GAGVSQSPRYKVTKRGQDVALRCDPISGHVSLYWYRQALGQGPEFLTYFNYEAQQDKSGLPNDRFSAERPEGSISTLTIQRTEQRDSAMYRCASSLGSSSGNTIYFGEGSWLTVV.

Comments on this clone: With the read ending 3 residues before the CDR3 end, the germline J gene is used to fill in that end. The genes are TRBV19 and TRBJ1-1, with D possibly matching TRBD1 (5 bases). The length of the CDR3 is 17 residues. V was pared by 9 bases and J by 0 bases, with 23 bases between. The germline CDR1 and CDR2 sequences are LNHDA and SQIVND (reference sequence). CDR3 bases read: TGTGCCAGCAGCGGGATCGGGGCTAGCAAGATGAACACTGAA. Translating gives CASSGIGASKMNTE. The whole CDR3 protein is CASSGIGASKMNTEAFF.

To note about this clone: The read finishes 3 residues shy of the CDR3 end, and the germline J gene is used to complete it. The chain employs TRBV19 and TRBJ1-5; 8 bases match TRBD1. The CDR3 sequence is 15 residues long. Per the germline V gene, CDR1 is LNHDA and CDR2 is SQIVND (reference sequence). The trim removed 5 bases at V and 7 bases at J, leaving 10 bases unmatched. CDR3 in amino acids: CASSLTGDSEQPQHF. CDR3 DNA (partial): TGTGCCAGTAGTCTGACAGGGGACAGCGAGCAGCCC.

Comment on this clone: One end of the junction does not line up with germline, which may come from a read error. The read ends 3 residues before the CDR3 terminus; that terminus is restored from the germline J gene. The V gene is TRBV4-2, the J gene TRBJ2-5; 9 bases fit TRBD2. Germline values: CDR1 LGHNA, CDR2 YNFKEQ. The CDR3 spans 18 residues. CDR3 residues: CASSQSFRGGAQQETQYF. CDR3 DNA (partial): TGCGCCAGCAGCCAATCCTTCCGCGGGGGGGCCCAACAAGAGACC.

Concerning this clone: The read terminates 3 residues before the CDR3 end, so the remaining end is supplied by the germline J gene. The rearrangement joins TRBV12-3 or TRBV12-4 to TRBJ2-3; D unclear. The CDR3 runs to 13 residues. The germline V and J ends were trimmed by 5 bases and 0 bases, with 6 bases remaining between them. The CDR3 spells CASSPYSTDTQYF. The CDR3 DNA, read in part, is TGTGCCAGCAGTCCGTATAGCACAGATACG.

Details on this clone: The CDR3 end lies 3 residues beyond the end of the read and is filled in from the germline J gene. The V gene is TRBV4-1, the J gene TRBJ2-1; TRBD1 matches 9 bases. Germline V gives CDR1 MGHRA, CDR2 YSYEKL. The CDR3 spans 18 residues. The ends lost 2 bases at V and 7 bases at J; junction bases unmatched: 15. The CDR3 DNA, read in part, is TGCGCCAGCAGCCAAAATACCGGGACAGGGAAATTTAGAAATGAG. Translated: CASSQNTGTGKFRNE. The full CDR3 reads CASSQNTGTGKFRNEQFF.

On this clone: The CDR3 goes on 3 residues after the read ends, and that part is filled in from the germline J gene. This sequence joins TRBV19 and TRBJ1-3, with 9 positions matching TRBD1. In germline, CDR1 is LNHDA, CDR2 SQIVND (reference sequence). Trimming removed 10 bases from V and 2 bases from J; junction bases left unmatched: 6. The CDR3 runs 14 residues. The CDR3 region is CATSGTGPGNTIYF. The sequenced CDR3 bases are TGTGCCACTTCCGGGACAGGGCCTGGAAACACC.

In the case of this clone: The CDR3 extends 3 residues past the end of the read, so its final part is completed from the germline J gene. J is TRBJ2-2 and V is TRBV12-3 or TRBV12-4, with 7 bases matching TRBD1. V shed 3 bases and J 4 bases; nucleotides not matched to a gene: 2. CDR3 length: 14 residues. This CDR3 is CASSFDRATGELFF. The sequenced part of the CDR3 DNA is TGTGCCAGCAGTTTTGACAGGGCCACCGGGGAG.

Points on this clone: With the read ending 3 residues before the CDR3 end, the germline J gene is used to fill in that end. This sequence joins TRBV28 and TRBJ2-7; weak D call: TRBD1 (6 bases). The germline V gene has CDR1 MDHEN and CDR2 SYDVKM. CDR3 length: 14 residues. Between the trimmed V and J ends, which lost 5 bases and 3 bases, there was a span of 14 bases. The CDR3 bases that were read are TGTGCCAGCAGTCCCAGGGGAAGCCTCTACGAG. Protein product: CASSPRGSLYE. The entire CDR3 sequence reads CASSPRGSLYEQYF.

As concerns this clone: The DNA ends 3 residues before the CDR3 does, and the rest of the CDR3 is filled in from the germline J gene. The chain couples TRBV6-1 to TRBJ1-4; D perhaps matches TRBD1 (6 bases). The CDR3 extends over 14 amino acids. V lost 2 bases and J 8 bases, leaving 12 bases between the germline ends. Germline CDR1 and CDR2: MNHNS and SASEGT. CDR3 amino acids: CASSEQGSHEKLFF. The covered CDR3 bases are TGTGCCAGCAGTGAACAGGGGTCGCACGAAAAA.

The CDR3 loop reads CASSPRGLAGGITDTQYF. The CDR3 DNA, read in part, is TGTGCCAGCTCACCACGCGGCCTAGCGGGGGGGATAACAGATACG. The chain links TRBV18 to TRBJ2-3; TRBD2 agrees at 12 bases. The CDR3 end lies 3 residues beyond the end of the read and is filled in from the germline J gene. CDR3 length equals 18 residues. V gave up 1 base and J gave up 3 bases; unmatched junction bases: 8. The germline V gene encodes CDR1 KGHSH and CDR2 LQKENI.

A remark on this clone: The sequenced fragment ends 3 residues before the CDR3 boundary, so the rest is inferred from the germline J gene. The rearrangement joins TRBV6-2 or TRBV6-3 to TRBJ1-6; 7 nucleotides align to TRBD1. This CDR3 is 16 amino acids long. The germline V gene has CDR1 MNHEY and CDR2 SVGEGT. The CDR3 bases that were read are TGTGCCAGCAGTTGGAGTCGGGGGACAGTGCCTTCGCCC. Translating gives CASSWSRGTVPSP. From start to end, the CDR3 is CASSWSRGTVPSPLHF.

A note on this clone: The CDR3 end falls 3 residues outside the read, so it is completed with the germline J gene. The chain carries TRBV20-1 and TRBJ2-3, with 11 positions matching TRBD2. The V gene's germline CDR1 is DFQATT and CDR2 SNEGSKA (reference sequence). The CDR3 length is 14 residues. Trimming removed 1 base from V and 6 bases from J; junction bases left unmatched: 3. This CDR3 is CSARASGGSDTQYF. The sequenced CDR3 bases are TGCAGTGCTAGAGCTAGCGGGGGGTCCGATACG.

On this clone: The read falls 3 residues short of the CDR3 end, and the missing part is taken from the germline J gene. V and J are TRBV7-9 and TRBJ2-7, with D tentatively TRBD2 (5 bases). The CDR3 totals 15 residues. Germline-derived CDR1 and CDR2 are SEHNR and FQNEAQ (reference sequence). V gave up 0 bases and J gave up 2 bases, with 11 bases separating them. The CDR3 reads CASSLAETTTYEQYF. CDR3 bases read: TGTGCCAGCAGCTTAGCGGAGACTACCACCTACGAG.

With regard to this clone: The read terminates 3 residues ahead of where the CDR3 ends, so the germline J gene completes it. The V and J genes are TRBV20-1 and TRBJ1-6; unclear D gene. From germline, CDR1 is DFQATT and CDR2 SNEGSKA (reference sequence). The CDR3 sequence is 12 residues long. Trimming stripped 0 bases from V and 7 bases from J, with 4 bases between. CDR3 protein: CSARDPNSPLHF. CDR3 DNA (partial): TGCAGTGCTAGAGATCCAAATTCACCC.